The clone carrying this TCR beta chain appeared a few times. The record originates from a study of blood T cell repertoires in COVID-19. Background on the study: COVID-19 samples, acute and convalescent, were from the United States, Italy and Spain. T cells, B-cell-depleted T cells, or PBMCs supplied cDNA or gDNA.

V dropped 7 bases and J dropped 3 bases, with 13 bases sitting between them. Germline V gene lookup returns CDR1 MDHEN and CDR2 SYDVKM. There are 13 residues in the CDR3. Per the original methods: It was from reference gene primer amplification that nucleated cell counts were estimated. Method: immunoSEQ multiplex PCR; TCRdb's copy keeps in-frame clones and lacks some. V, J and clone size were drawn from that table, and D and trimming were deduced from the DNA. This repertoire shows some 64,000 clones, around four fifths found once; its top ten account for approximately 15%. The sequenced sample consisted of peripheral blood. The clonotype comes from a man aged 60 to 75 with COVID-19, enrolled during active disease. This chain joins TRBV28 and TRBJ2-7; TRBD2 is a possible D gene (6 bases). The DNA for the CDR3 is TGTGCCAGCAAGCGGGCACAGAGCTACGAGCAGTACTTC. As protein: CASKRAQSYEQYF.